These T cell receptor beta chains were read from a single sample in a study of blood T cell repertoires in COVID-19. Measured with immunoSEQ multiplex PCR; TCRdb has only the in-frame clones, and not every one. The data show about 220,000 clones, with around 80% seen just once and around 20% held by the top ten. The specimen sequenced was peripheral blood. All receptors come from a young man with active or convalescent COVID-19. Each CDR3 is given with its conserved first and last residue. D genes are given only for firm matches. Clone size, where shown, is once, few, many, or a class for clones that have expanded.

TRBV13	.	TRBJ1-1	.	TGTGCCAGCAGCTCCCCCAACCAGGGGAGCACTGAAGCTTTCTTT	CASSSPNQGSTEAFF
TRBV27	.	TRBJ1-4	.	TGTGCCAGCCGACCGGGACACGAGACAACTAATGAAAAACTGTTTTTT	CASRPGHETTNEKLFF
TRBV6-5	.	TRBJ1-3	TRBD1	TGTGCCAGCAGTATGGACAGGGAGGTTGGAAACACCATATATTTT	CASSMDREVGNTIYF
TRBV28	.	TRBJ2-6	TRBD1	TGTGCTATAAGGGACAGGGTACTTTCTGGGGCCAACGTCCTGACTTTC	CAIRDRVLSGANVLTF
TRBV6-6	.	TRBJ2-7	TRBD2	TGTGCCAGCAGTCGATCTAGCGGGAGGATCTCCTACGAGCAGTACTTC	CASSRSSGRISYEQYF
TRBV9	.	TRBJ2-7	.	TGTGCCAGCAGCGCTACAACAGGGACCTACGAGCAGTACTTC	CASSATTGTYEQYF
TRBV5-6	once	TRBJ1-4	TRBD1	TGTGCCAGCAGCTTGGAAGGGGACAGAAATGAAAAACTGTTTTTT	CASSLEGDRNEKLFF
TRBV7-9	.	TRBJ2-1	TRBD2	TGTGCCAGCAGCCTTGGGACTAGCGGGAGTATCGATGAGCAGTTCTTC	CASSLGTSGSIDEQFF
TRBV15	.	TRBJ1-4	.	TGTGCCACCAGGGCGGGACTCGCTAATGAAAAACTGTTTTTT	CATRAGLANEKLFF
TRBV5-5	once	TRBJ1-6	.	TGTGCCAGCAGCTTGGACTACCCCAATTCACCCCTCCACTTT	CASSLDYPNSPLHF
TRBV27	.	TRBJ1-5	TRBD1	TGTGCCAGCAGTCCTCAGGGGGCTCTCAGCAATCAGCCCCAGCATTTT	CASSPQGALSNQPQHF
TRBV6-5	.	TRBJ2-1	TRBD1	TGTGCCACCGGACAGGGGGAAAACAATGAGCAGTTCTTC	CATGQGENNEQFF
TRBV18	.	TRBJ2-7	TRBD2	TGTGCCAGCTCACGGGCGGGGGGCTTGGGCGAGCAGTACTTC	CASSRAGGLGEQYF
TRBV7-9	few	TRBJ2-3	.	TGTGCCAGCAGCTCATCTAGCGCCGACACAGATACGCAGTATTTT	CASSSSSADTDTQYF
TRBV30	.	TRBJ2-3	TRBD2	TGTGCCTGGAGTGTGGGGGCGTTAGCGGGACTCACAGATACGCAGTATTTT	CAWSVGALAGLTDTQYF